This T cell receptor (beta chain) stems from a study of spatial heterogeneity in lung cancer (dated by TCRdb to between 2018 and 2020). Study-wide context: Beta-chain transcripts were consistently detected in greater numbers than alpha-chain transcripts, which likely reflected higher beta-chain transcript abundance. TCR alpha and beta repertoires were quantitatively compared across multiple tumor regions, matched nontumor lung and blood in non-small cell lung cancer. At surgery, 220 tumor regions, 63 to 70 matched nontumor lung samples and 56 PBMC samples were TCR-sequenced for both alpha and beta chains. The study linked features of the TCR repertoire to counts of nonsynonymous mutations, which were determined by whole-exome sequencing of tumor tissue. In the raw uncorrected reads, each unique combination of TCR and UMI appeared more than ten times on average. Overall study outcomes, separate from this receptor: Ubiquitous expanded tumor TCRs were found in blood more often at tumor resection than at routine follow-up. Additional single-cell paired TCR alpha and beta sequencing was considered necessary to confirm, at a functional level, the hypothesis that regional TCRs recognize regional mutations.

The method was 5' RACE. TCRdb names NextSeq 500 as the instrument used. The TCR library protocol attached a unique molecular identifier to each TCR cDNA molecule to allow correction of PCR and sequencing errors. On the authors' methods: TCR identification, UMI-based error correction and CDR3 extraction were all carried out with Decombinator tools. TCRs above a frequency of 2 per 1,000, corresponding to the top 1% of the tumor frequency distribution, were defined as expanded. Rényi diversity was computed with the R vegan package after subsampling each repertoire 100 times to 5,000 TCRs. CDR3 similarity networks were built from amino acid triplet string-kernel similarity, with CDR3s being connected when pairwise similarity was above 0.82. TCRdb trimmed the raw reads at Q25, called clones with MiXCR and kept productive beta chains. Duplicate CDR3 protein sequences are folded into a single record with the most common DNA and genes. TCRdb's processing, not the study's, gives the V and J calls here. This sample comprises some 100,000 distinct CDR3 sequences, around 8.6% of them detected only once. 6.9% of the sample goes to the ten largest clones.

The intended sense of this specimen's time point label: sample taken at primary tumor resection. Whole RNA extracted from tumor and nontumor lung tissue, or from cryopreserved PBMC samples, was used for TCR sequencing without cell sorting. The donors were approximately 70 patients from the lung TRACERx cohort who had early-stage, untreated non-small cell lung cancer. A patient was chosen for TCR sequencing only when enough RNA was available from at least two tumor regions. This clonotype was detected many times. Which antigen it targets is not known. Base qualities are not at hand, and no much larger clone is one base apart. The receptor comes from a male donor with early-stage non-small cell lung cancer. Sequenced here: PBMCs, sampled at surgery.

The CDR3 protein is CSAGNEKLFF. Here is the DNA: TGCAGCGCAGGGAATGAAAAACTGTTTTTT. The chain employs TRBV29-1 and TRBJ1-4; matching of 5 bases hints at TRBD1 as the D gene. The CDR3, from cysteine to phenylalanine, totals 10 residues. Only the CDR3 DNA is retained, 30 bases long and in frame from the first base. V and J are truncated by 7 bases and 5 bases respectively, leaving an intervening sequence of 5 bases. CDR1 and CDR2 are read off the germline V gene as SQVTM and ANQGSEA.